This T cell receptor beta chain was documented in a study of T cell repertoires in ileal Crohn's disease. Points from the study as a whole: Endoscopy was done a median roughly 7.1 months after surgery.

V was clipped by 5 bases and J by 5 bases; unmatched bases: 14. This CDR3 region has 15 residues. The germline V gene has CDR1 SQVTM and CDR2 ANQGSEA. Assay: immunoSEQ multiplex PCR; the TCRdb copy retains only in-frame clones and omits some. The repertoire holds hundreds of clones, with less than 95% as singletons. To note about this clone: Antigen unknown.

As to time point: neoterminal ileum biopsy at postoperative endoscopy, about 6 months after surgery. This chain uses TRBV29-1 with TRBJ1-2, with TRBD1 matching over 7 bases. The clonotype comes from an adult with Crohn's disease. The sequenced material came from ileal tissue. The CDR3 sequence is CSVPAGTAHPYGYTF. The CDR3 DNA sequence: TGCAGCGTTCCTGCAGGGACAGCTCACCCTTATGGCTACACCTTC.